A single sample gave rise to the 31 T cell receptor beta chains below, sequenced in a study of T-cell reconstitution after alpha-beta-depleted transplantation in children. A library of TCRbeta sequences, prepared with unique molecular identifiers, was generated. TCRdb re-derived calls from the PCR reads in MiXCR, one entry per CDR3 protein. The repertoire has around 450,000 distinct CDR3 sequences, over 40% of them found once; the top ten carry about 30%. The sequencing used PBMCs, collected before TCRalphabeta/CD19-depleted stem cell transplant. The origin of the receptors is a girl aged 2 to 9 with aplastic anemia, due to receive a stem cell transplant.

V usage is TRBV12-3 or TRBV12-4 and J usage is TRBJ2-7; D call uncertain. V lost 5 bases and J 7 bases, leaving 9 bases between the germline ends. The CDR3 is made up of 11 amino acids. The CDR3 reads CASSVTWEQYF. The CDR3 coding sequence is TGTGCCAGCAGTGTCACCTGGGAGCAGTACTTC.

V usage is TRBV6-1 and J usage is TRBJ2-5; the match to TRBD2 covers 10 bases. The CDR3 is 15 residues long. Unmatched junction bases numbered 13, after V lost 6 bases and J lost 9 bases. The V gene's germline CDR1 is MNHNS and CDR2 SASEGT. As DNA, the CDR3 is TGTGCCAGCAGCACCGGGACTAGCGTTAGCGAGGCCCAGTACTTC. Its protein product is CASSTGTSVSEAQYF.

V and J are TRBV20-1 and TRBJ2-3; 7 nucleotides agree with TRBD2. The germline gives CDR1 DFQATT, CDR2 SNEGSKA (reference sequence). CDR3 length: 13 residues. The V segment lost 8 bases and the J segment 0 bases; nucleotides outside the gene matches: 5. DNA for the CDR3: TGCAGTTTACTAGCGACTAGCACAGATACGCAGTATTTT. This sequence encodes CSLLATSTDTQYF.

J is TRBJ2-1 and V is TRBV10-3, with 8 bases aligning to TRBD2. After removal of 2 bases from V and 9 bases from J, the junction contained 12 bases not matched to a gene. The CDR3 sequence is 16 residues long. Per germline, CDR1 ENHRY and CDR2 SYGVKD. The CDR3 nucleotides read TGTGCCATCAGTGAGGGGAAGCGGGAGCTTAATGGTGAGCAGTTCTTC. As protein: CAISEGKRELNGEQFF.

This clonotype was counted at least ten times. The chain links TRBV20-1 to TRBJ2-3; D remains ambiguous. This CDR3 is built from 15 residues. Germline V gives CDR1 DFQATT, CDR2 SNEGSKA (reference sequence). V was trimmed by 3 bases and J by 1 base, leaving 14 bases between them. The CDR3, as DNA: TGCAGTGCTAGCAGAAGTGGGTCGGGCACAGATACGCAGTATTTT. Amino acid sequence: CSASRSGSGTDTQYF.

V usage is TRBV29-1 and J usage is TRBJ2-5; TRBD2 matches at 9 bases. Germline CDR1 is SQVTM and CDR2 is ANQGSEA. The CDR3 is 14 residues long. J was trimmed by 1 base and V by 6 bases; bases with no gene match: 6. Here the CDR3 DNA reads TGCAGCGTCCGAAGACTAGCGGTCCAAGAGACCCAGTACTTC. Its translation is CSVRRLAVQETQYF.

The rearrangement joins TRBV4-1 to TRBJ2-1, with no clear D. CDR1 is MGHRA and CDR2 is YSYEKL in the germline V gene. Trimming stripped 4 bases from V and 4 bases from J, with 17 bases between. The CDR3 is 16 residues long. CDR3 residues: CASSPSGPDPYNEQFF. As DNA, the CDR3 is TGCGCCAGCAGCCCCTCGGGCCCCGACCCTTACAATGAGCAGTTCTTC.

The genes are TRBV29-1 and TRBJ2-3; TRBD1 matches at 8 bases. CDR3 length equals 16 residues. The germline V gene has CDR1 SQVTM and CDR2 ANQGSEA. Trimming took 6 bases from V and 4 from J; bases not matched to a gene: 15. The CDR3 spells CSVATTGVGGPDTQYF. Here the CDR3 DNA reads TGCAGCGTCGCAACGACAGGGGTCGGTGGGCCAGATACGCAGTATTTT.

The V call is TRBV7-9, the J call TRBJ2-1, with D possibly matching TRBD1 (6 bases). The CDR3 has 15 amino acids. V gave up 0 bases and J gave up 3 bases, with 9 bases separating them. CDR1 and CDR2 (germline): SEHNR, FQNEAQ (reference sequence). The CDR3, as DNA: TGTGCCAGCAGCTTAGCCGACAGGAACTACAATGAGCAGTTCTTC. Residues: CASSLADRNYNEQFF.

This clonotype appeared many times. The J gene is TRBJ2-1, the V gene TRBV3-1; TRBD2 matches 8 bases. Trimming at V came to 1 base and at J to 0 bases, leaving 17 bases not matched to a gene. The CDR3 runs 21 residues. In germline, CDR1 is LGHDT, CDR2 YNNKEL (reference sequence). CDR3 DNA sequence: TGTGCCAGCAGCCAAGTAGGTGGATTGCGGGAGGCCACAGGCTCCTACAATGAGCAGTTCTTC. Translation: CASSQVGGLREATGSYNEQFF.

This clonotype came up once. The chain carries TRBV6-1 and TRBJ1-5; D not resolved. CDR3 size: 14 residues. Germline-derived CDR1 and CDR2 are MNHNS and SASEGT. V lost 7 bases, J lost 2 bases, and 12 bases lay in between. CDR3 amino acids: CASTVREGNQPQHF. DNA of the CDR3: TGTGCCAGCACCGTCCGGGAAGGCAATCAGCCCCAGCATTTT.

This rearrangement joins TRBV7-2 to TRBJ2-3, with 13 nucleotides matching TRBD2. The CDR3 contains 17 residues. Germline V gene sequence: CDR1 SGHTA, CDR2 FQGNSA. The J segment lost 3 bases and the V segment lost 5 bases, leaving 8 bases of the junction unmatched. The CDR3 DNA is TGTGCCAGCAGCGACCCGGGACTAGCGGGATGGACAGATACGCAGTATTTT. Translated, it gives CASSDPGLAGWTDTQYF.

The chain is built from TRBV5-1 and TRBJ2-3, with 7 bases identical to TRBD2. Germline CDR1 is SGHRS and CDR2 is YFSETQ. V dropped 3 bases and J dropped 7; count of bases not matched to a gene: 14. The CDR3 spans 16 residues. As DNA, the CDR3 is TGCGCCAGCAGCTGGGGTCTGCAAGCGGGGCGAAATACGCAGTATTTT. This encodes CASSWGLQAGRNTQYF.

The CDR3 reads CASSRAGGDYGYTF. The DNA for the CDR3 is TGTGCCAGCAGTAGGGCAGGGGGCGACTATGGCTACACCTTC. The rearrangement links TRBV12-3 or TRBV12-4 to TRBJ1-2; TRBD1 aligns across 8 bases. Trimming took 5 bases from V and 3 from J; bases not matched to a gene: 5. This CDR3 contains 14 residues.

The chain is built from TRBV20-1 and TRBJ2-7; 8 bases match TRBD1. Germline V gene data show CDR1 as DFQATT and CDR2 as SNEGSKA (reference sequence). Losses at the gene ends were 4 bases for V and 0 bases for J; bases not matched to a gene: 5. This CDR3 spans 14 amino acids. In DNA, the CDR3 is TGCAGTGCTACGGGACAGGCTAGCTCCTACGAGCAGTACTTC. Its translation is CSATGQASSYEQYF.

The genes are TRBV11-3 and TRBJ2-5; no firm D call. Trimming pared 4 bases from V and 7 bases from J, leaving 16 bases between. CDR3 length: 14 amino acids. Germline-derived CDR1 and CDR2 are SGHNT and YENEEA. This CDR3 is CASSSGHGWGTQYF. DNA of the CDR3: TGTGCCAGCAGCTCGGGTCATGGTTGGGGGACCCAGTACTTC.

The chain employs TRBV4-1 and TRBJ1-3, with 9 bases aligning to TRBD1. The CDR3 is made up of 16 amino acids. The V gene's germline CDR1 is MGHRA and CDR2 YSYEKL. The junction had 5 bases not matched to a gene; V was cut back by 2 bases and J by 3 bases. In DNA, the CDR3 is TGCGCCAGCAGCCAACCAACAGGGGGCAGTGGAAACACCATATATTTT. Its protein is CASSQPTGGSGNTIYF.

This clonotype was counted once. V and J are TRBV29-1 and TRBJ2-1, with 7 bases identical to TRBD1. The germline gives CDR1 SQVTM, CDR2 ANQGSEA. CDR3 length equals 14 residues. V lost 7 bases to trimming and J lost 6 bases; unmatched junction nucleotides: 12. CDR3 in amino acids: CSAKLSNRGNEQFF. The CDR3 DNA sequence: TGCAGCGCCAAGCTTTCTAACAGGGGCAATGAGCAGTTCTTC.

The sample holds a few counts of this clonotype. This sequence joins TRBV7-9 and TRBJ2-1; 10 bases agree with TRBD2. The CDR3 consists of 15 residues. Germline V gives CDR1 SEHNR, CDR2 FQNEAQ (reference sequence). The trim removed 1 base at V and 7 bases at J, leaving 4 bases unmatched. The CDR3 DNA sequence: TGTGCCAGCAGCTTAGTTAGCGGGAGGTTTAATGAGCAGTTCTTC. Its translation is CASSLVSGRFNEQFF.

This clonotype came up a few times. Written as DNA, the CDR3 is TGTGCCAGCAGCGTAGGAGGGATAGGGGGCTTTTCCTACGAGCAGTACTTC. Protein sequence: CASSVGGIGGFSYEQYF. V usage is TRBV9 and J usage is TRBJ2-7; 7 positions agree with TRBD1. CDR3 length: 17 residues. J was trimmed by 1 base and V by 0 bases; bases with no gene match: 10. The germline gives CDR1 SGDLS, CDR2 YYNGEE. Complete variable domain (other parts from reference TRBV9 and TRBJ2-7): DSGVTQTPKHLITATGQRVTLRCSPRSGDLSVYWYQQSLDQGLQFLIQYYNGEERAKGNILERFSAQQFPDLHSELNLSSLELGDSALYFCASSVGGIGGFSYEQYFGPGTRLTVT.

There are a few counts of this clonotype. The chain joins TRBV6-5 to TRBJ2-7; 7 positions agree with TRBD1. The CDR3 is 14 amino acids. After removal of 2 bases from V and 5 bases from J, the junction contained 6 bases not matched to a gene. Germline V gene sequence: CDR1 MNHEY, CDR2 SVGAGI. Here the CDR3 reads CASSYGDSGNEQYF. CDR3 bases: TGTGCCAGCAGTTACGGGGACAGCGGAAACGAGCAGTACTTC.

This chain joins TRBV30 and TRBJ2-1, with TRBD2 as a possible D gene (6 bases). The CDR3 runs to 14 residues. The germline V gene has CDR1 GTSNPN and CDR2 SVGIG (reference sequence). V was pared by 5 bases and J by 3 bases, with 14 bases between. The CDR3 sequence: CAWGSAGCYNEQFF. The CDR3 nucleotides are TGTGCCTGGGGGAGTGCGGGGTGCTACAATGAGCAGTTCTTC.

The V gene is TRBV7-6, the J gene TRBJ2-7; a weak D match, TRBD2 (6 bases). CDR3 size: 15 residues. The V end lost 5 bases, the J end lost 6 bases, and 20 bases lay between the germline ends. The germline gives CDR1 SGHVS, CDR2 FNYEAQ. CDR3 sequence (DNA): TGTGCCAGCAGCCCCCCGGGGGTTCTGGGTGGCGAGCAGTACTTC. This gives the protein CASSPPGVLGGEQYF.

At least ten counts were recorded for this clonotype. CDR3 sequence (DNA): TGCAGTGCTAGAGTGGCAGGGGGTTGGGACACTGAAGCTTTCTTT. This translates into CSARVAGGWDTEAFF. V is TRBV20-1 and J is TRBJ1-1; 7 positions match TRBD1. This CDR3 is built from 15 residues. Germline V CDR1 and CDR2: DFQATT, SNEGSKA (reference sequence). Trimming cost V 1 base and J 3 bases; bases outside gene matches: 8.

CDR3 residues: CSAPSTGKETQYF. As DNA, the CDR3 is TGCAGTGCTCCTTCGACAGGGAAAGAGACCCAGTACTTC. This sequence joins TRBV20-1 and TRBJ2-5, with 7 bases matching TRBD1. Germline values: CDR1 DFQATT, CDR2 SNEGSKA (reference sequence). The CDR3 loop spans 13 amino acids. With V trimmed by 5 bases and J by 3 bases, 6 bases remained unmatched.

This clonotype occurred a few times. V gene TRBV10-1 combines with J gene TRBJ2-7, with D tentatively TRBD2 (5 bases). The V gene lost 7 bases and the J gene lost 6 bases, with 19 bases spanning the gap. CDR1 and CDR2 (germline): WNHNN, SYGVQD (reference sequence). CDR3 size: 14 residues. The DNA of the CDR3 is TGCGCCAGCAAGGCAGGTATGAGACTATGCGAGCAGTACTTC. Its translation: CASKAGMRLCEQYF.

V usage is TRBV12-3 or TRBV12-4 and J usage is TRBJ2-1; TRBD2 matches 8 bases. The CDR3 length is 14 residues. V dropped 4 bases and J dropped 10; count of bases not matched to a gene: 9. CDR3 in DNA: TGTGCCAGCAGTTACCGGGAGGGCCGCGGAGAGCAGTTCTTC. This encodes CASSYREGRGEQFF.

V usage is TRBV7-3 and J usage is TRBJ2-1, with 8 bases identical to TRBD2. The trim removed 5 bases at V and 1 base at J, leaving 4 bases unmatched. This CDR3 is 15 amino acids long. Per the germline V gene, CDR1 is SGHTA and CDR2 is FQGTGA. DNA of the CDR3: TGTGCCAGCAGCCTTAAGCGGGAGTCCTACAATGAGCAGTTCTTC. Translated: CASSLKRESYNEQFF.

V is TRBV7-6 and J is TRBJ2-5; a possible D gene is TRBD2 (6 bases). Germline CDR1 and CDR2: SGHVS and FNYEAQ. The CDR3 length is 13 residues. The V and J ends lost 5 bases and 0 bases respectively, with 7 bases between them. The CDR3 loop is CASSREYQETQYF. DNA of the CDR3: TGTGCCAGCAGCCGGGAGTACCAAGAGACCCAGTACTTC.

This clonotype has at least ten counts. As DNA, the CDR3 is TGCAGTGCTAGAGTCGATAGCGGGACCTACGAGCAGTACTTC. Translation gives CSARVDSGTYEQYF. The chain couples TRBV20-1 to TRBJ2-7, with TRBD2 identical over 8 bases. The V and J ends lost 1 base and 2 bases, in that order; junction bases with no gene match: 4. Germline V CDR1 and CDR2: DFQATT, SNEGSKA (reference sequence). There are 14 residues in the CDR3.

The chain links TRBV5-1 to TRBJ2-7; 7 nucleotides match TRBD1. Trimming took 4 bases from V and 2 from J; bases not matched to a gene: 3. Germline-derived CDR1 and CDR2 are SGHRS and YFSETQ. This CDR3 has 13 residues. The CDR3 sequence is CASSADRPYEQYF. DNA of the CDR3: TGCGCCAGCAGCGCGGACAGGCCCTACGAGCAGTACTTC.